This T cell receptor beta chain stems from a study of spatial heterogeneity in lung cancer. The table lists this clonotype with a few counts. Trimming cost V 5 bases and J 8 bases, with 16 bases left between them. Looked up from germline, CDR1 is MDHEN and CDR2 is SYDVKM. This CDR3 comprises 15 residues. TCRdb processed the 5' RACE reads anew with MiXCR; each CDR3 protein has one entry. The data show 26,000 or so distinct CDR3 sequences, about 8.8% seen once. Time point defined: sample taken at primary tumor resection. Unsorted samples of tumor, nontumor lung or frozen PBMC had their whole RNA sequenced.

Sequences were derived from PBMCs, sampled at surgery. The chain employs TRBV28 and TRBJ1-6, with D hard to call. This receptor was identified in a female donor with early-stage non-small cell lung cancer. The CDR3 bases are TGTGCCAGCAGTCGACCCTTATTAGTGGATTCACCCCTCCACTTT. It translates to CASSRPLLVDSPLHF.